Below, 11 T cell receptor beta chains from the same sample are listed, as sequenced in a study of blood T cell repertoires in COVID-19. Repertoires were generated with immunoSEQ multiplex PCR, while TCRdb's copy carries only in-frame clones and drops some. Of some 150,000 clones in the sample, more than 65% were seen once. Sequences were obtained from PBMCs or T cells enriched from blood (not recorded which). The receptors here all came from a man aged 50 to 59 who had recovered from COVID-19.

This rearrangement joins TRBV2 to TRBJ1-4; D unclear. V lost 5 bases to trimming and J lost 0 bases, with 10 bases between them. There are 15 residues in the CDR3. CDR1 SNHLY and CDR2 FYNNEI come from the germline V gene. CDR3 nucleotide sequence: TGTGCCAGCAGTCCATCCGGGTCAACTAATGAAAAACTGTTTTTT. This sequence encodes CASSPSGSTNEKLFF.

This clone occurred a few times. V and J are TRBV15 and TRBJ1-2; TRBD1 matches at 7 bases. Per the germline V gene, CDR1 is LNHNV and CDR2 is YYDKDF (reference sequence). CDR3 size: 16 residues. The V segment lost 0 bases and the J segment 4 bases; nucleotides outside the gene matches: 8. DNA for the CDR3: TGTGCCACCAGCAGAGAGAGGACAGGACCTCGCTATGGCTACACCTTC. Its protein is CATSRERTGPRYGYTF.

This chain links TRBV28 with TRBJ2-1; D gene ambiguous. Germline V gives CDR1 MDHEN, CDR2 SYDVKM. CDR3 size: 12 residues. The V gene lost 5 bases and the J gene lost 9 bases, with 11 bases spanning the gap. The CDR3 DNA reads TGTGCCAGCAGTGCGGATGTTACTGAGCAGTTCTTC. This encodes CASSADVTEQFF.

The chain joins TRBV9 to TRBJ1-2; possibly TRBD1 for D (6 bases). Trimming took 3 bases from V and 2 from J, leaving 14 bases between them. This CDR3 has 15 amino acids. Germline assignment: CDR1 SGDLS and CDR2 YYNGEE. CDR3 sequence reads: CASSADWGRNYGYTF. The CDR3 nucleotides read TGTGCCAGCAGCGCCGATTGGGGGCGAAACTATGGCTACACCTTC.

V gene TRBV6-6 combines with J gene TRBJ2-7, with 8 positions matching TRBD2. CDR3 length: 15 amino acids. CDR1 MNHNY and CDR2 SVGAGI come from the germline V gene (reference sequence). Trimming cost V 2 bases and J 1 base; bases outside gene matches: 4. In nucleotides, the CDR3 is TGTGCCAGCAGTTACCGGGGGGGGCGATCCTACGAGCAGTACTTC. Translation gives CASSYRGGRSYEQYF.

This clone was found once. In DNA, the CDR3 is TGTGCTAGTGGTCTCGGAGCTTTCTTT. Its protein is CASGLGAFF. The gene calls are TRBV12-5 and TRBJ1-1; D remains ambiguous. Germline CDR1 LGHNT, CDR2 FRNRAP. The CDR3 covers 9 residues. V was cut by 5 bases and J by 10 bases, with 5 bases left in between.

The chain employs TRBV3-1 (or the pseudogene TRBV3-2) and TRBJ2-7, with D unclear. Germline-derived CDR1 and CDR2 are LGHDT and YNNKEL (reference sequence). Trimming pared 3 bases from V and 0 bases from J, leaving 15 bases between. This CDR3 contains 16 residues. The CDR3 region is CASSHESVRGSYEQYF. The CDR3 bases are TGTGCCAGCAGCCACGAATCCGTTCGCGGCTCCTACGAGCAGTACTTC.

This clone was counted only a few times. This chain joins TRBV12-3 or TRBV12-4 and TRBJ2-5; D is possibly TRBD2 (6 bases). V dropped 1 base and J dropped 9 bases, with 12 bases sitting between them. This CDR3 is 13 amino acids long. CDR3 coding DNA: TGTGCCAGCAGTTTAGGCGGGACGCCATCCCAGTACTTC. It yields the protein CASSLGGTPSQYF.

The chain is built from TRBV6-5 and TRBJ1-5; 7 bases match TRBD1. Trimming took 7 bases from V and 6 from J; bases not matched to a gene: 12. CDR1 and CDR2 from the germline V gene are MNHEY and SVGAGI. The length of the CDR3 is 15 residues. DNA of the CDR3: TGTGCCAGCATCCAAGACAGGGAGCAGCGTCAGCCCCAGCATTTT. Translation: CASIQDREQRQPQHF.

The rearrangement links TRBV12-3 or TRBV12-4 to TRBJ1-3; D not resolved. V lost 1 base to trimming and J lost 3 bases, with 4 bases between them. This CDR3 comprises 13 residues. CDR3 DNA: TGTGCCAGCAGTTTAGGTCTTGGAAACACCATATATTTT. Translated, it gives CASSLGLGNTIYF.

In its sample, this clone was seen a few times. The chain is built from TRBV5-1 and TRBJ1-1; tentative D call: TRBD1 (6 bases). Trimming took 0 bases from V and 0 from J, leaving 9 bases between them. The CDR3 consists of 15 residues. The germline CDR1 and CDR2 sequences are SGHRS and YFSETQ. This chain's CDR3 is CASSLDRAMNTEAFF. The CDR3 DNA reads as TGCGCCAGCAGCTTGGACAGGGCCATGAACACTGAAGCTTTCTTT. Drawing the rest from reference TRBV5-1 and TRBJ1-1, the complete variable domain is KAGVTQTPRYLIKTRGQQVTLSCSPISGHRSVSWYQQTPGQGLQFLFEYFSETQRNKGNFPGRFSGRQFSNSRSEMNVSTLELGDSALYLCASSLDRAMNTEAFFGQGTRLTVV.